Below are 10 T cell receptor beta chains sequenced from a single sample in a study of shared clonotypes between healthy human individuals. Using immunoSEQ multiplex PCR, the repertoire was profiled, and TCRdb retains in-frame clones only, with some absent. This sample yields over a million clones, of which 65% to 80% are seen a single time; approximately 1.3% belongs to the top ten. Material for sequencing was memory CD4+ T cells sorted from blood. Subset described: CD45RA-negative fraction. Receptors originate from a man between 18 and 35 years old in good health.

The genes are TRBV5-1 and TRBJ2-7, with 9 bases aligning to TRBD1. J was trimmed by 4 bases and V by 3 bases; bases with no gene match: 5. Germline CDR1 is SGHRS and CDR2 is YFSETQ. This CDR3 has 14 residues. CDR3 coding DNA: TGCGCCAGCAGCTCGAGCGGACAGGGGTACGAGCAGTACTTC. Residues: CASSSSGQGYEQYF.

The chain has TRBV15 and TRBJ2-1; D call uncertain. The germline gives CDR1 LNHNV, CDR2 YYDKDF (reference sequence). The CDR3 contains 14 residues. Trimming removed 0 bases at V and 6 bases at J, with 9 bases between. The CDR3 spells CATSRDVVSNEQFF. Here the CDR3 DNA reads TGTGCCACCAGCAGAGATGTGGTGAGCAATGAGCAGTTCTTC. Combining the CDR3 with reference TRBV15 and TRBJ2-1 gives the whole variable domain DAMVIQNPRYQVTQFGKPVTLSCSQTLNHNVMYWYQQKSSQAPKLLFHYYDKDFNNEADTPDNFQSRRPNTSFCFLDIRSPGLGDTAMYLCATSRDVVSNEQFFGPGTRLTVL.

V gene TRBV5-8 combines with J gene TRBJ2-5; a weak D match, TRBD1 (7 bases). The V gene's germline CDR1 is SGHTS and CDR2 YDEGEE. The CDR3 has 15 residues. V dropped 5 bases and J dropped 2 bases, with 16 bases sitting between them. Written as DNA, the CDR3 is TGTGCCAGCAGTCAAAGGGGGGACAGACAAGAGACCCAGTACTTC. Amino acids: CASSQRGDRQETQYF.

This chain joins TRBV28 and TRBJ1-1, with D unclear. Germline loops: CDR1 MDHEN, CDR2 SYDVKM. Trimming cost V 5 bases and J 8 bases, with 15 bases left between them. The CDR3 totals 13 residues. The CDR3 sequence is CASSMGHLREAFF. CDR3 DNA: TGTGCCAGCAGTATGGGCCACCTTCGGGAAGCTTTCTTT.

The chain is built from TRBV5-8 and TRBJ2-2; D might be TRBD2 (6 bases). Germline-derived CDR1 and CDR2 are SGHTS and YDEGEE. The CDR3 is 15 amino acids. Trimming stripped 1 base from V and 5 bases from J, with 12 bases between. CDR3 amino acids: CASSLRGSWTGELFF. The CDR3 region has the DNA TGTGCCAGCAGCTTGCGGGGGAGTTGGACCGGGGAGCTGTTTTTT.

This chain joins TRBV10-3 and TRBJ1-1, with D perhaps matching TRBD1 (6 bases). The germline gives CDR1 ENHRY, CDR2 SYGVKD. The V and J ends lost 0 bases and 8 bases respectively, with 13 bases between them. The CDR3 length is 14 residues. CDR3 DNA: TGTGCCATCAGTGAGTCGGGGGCCGGACGGGAAGCTTTCTTT. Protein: CAISESGAGREAFF.

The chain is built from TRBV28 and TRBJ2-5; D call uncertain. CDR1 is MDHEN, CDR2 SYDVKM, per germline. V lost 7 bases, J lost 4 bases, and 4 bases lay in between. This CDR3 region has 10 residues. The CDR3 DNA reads TGTGCCAGCACTTCAGAGACCCAGTACTTC. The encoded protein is CASTSETQYF.

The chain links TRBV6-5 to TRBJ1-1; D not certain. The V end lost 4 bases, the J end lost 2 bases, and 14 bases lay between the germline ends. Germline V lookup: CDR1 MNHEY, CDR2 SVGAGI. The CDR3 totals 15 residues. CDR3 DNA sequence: TGTGCCAGCAGTTCTCGCGTAGCGGGAAACACTGAAGCTTTCTTT. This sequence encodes CASSSRVAGNTEAFF.

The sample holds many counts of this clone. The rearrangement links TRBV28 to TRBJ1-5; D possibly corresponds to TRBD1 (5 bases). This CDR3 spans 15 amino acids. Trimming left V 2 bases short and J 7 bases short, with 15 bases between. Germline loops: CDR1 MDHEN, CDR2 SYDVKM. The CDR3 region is CASSLPAGSGQPQHF. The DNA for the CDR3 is TGTGCCAGCAGTTTACCTGCAGGGTCGGGGCAGCCCCAGCATTTT.

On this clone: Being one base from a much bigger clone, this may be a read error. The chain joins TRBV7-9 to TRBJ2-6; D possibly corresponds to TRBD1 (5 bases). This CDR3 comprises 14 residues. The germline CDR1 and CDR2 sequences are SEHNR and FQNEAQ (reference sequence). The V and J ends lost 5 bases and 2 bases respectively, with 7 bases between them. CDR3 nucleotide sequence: TGTGCCAGCAGCCCCAGGGCTGGGGCCAACGTCCTGACTTTC. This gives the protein CASSPRAGANVLTF.